The rows below give T cell receptor beta chains drawn from one sample of a study of long-term antiretroviral therapy in people with HIV. Measured with immunoSEQ multiplex PCR; TCRdb has only the in-frame clones, and not every one. This table holds roughly 33,000 clones, 60% to 85% found once. This material consisted of unsorted PBMCs, taken 2 years after starting antiretroviral therapy. The receptors were gathered from a woman between 45 and 60 years old with HIV. Both conserved end residues are part of each CDR3. A D gene is named only where the DNA matches it firmly. Size is omitted from some rows. Given values are once, few, many or a class for expanded clones.

clone size: NA; V gene: TRBV18; J gene: TRBJ2-5; D gene: NA; CDR3 protein: CASSPGKGETQYF; CDR3 DNA: TGTGCCAGCTCACCGGGTAAGGGAGAGACCCAGTACTTC
clone size: NA; V gene: TRBV5-6; J gene: TRBJ1-6; D gene: NA; CDR3 protein: CASNLRSYNSPLHF; CDR3 DNA: TGTGCCAGCAACTTACGCTCCTATAATTCACCCCTCCACTTT
clone size: NA; V gene: TRBV2; J gene: TRBJ1-2; D gene: NA; CDR3 protein: CASMGRNGGSYGYTF; CDR3 DNA: TGTGCCAGCATGGGTAGAAATGGGGGAAGCTATGGCTACACCTTC
clone size: few; V gene: TRBV19; J gene: TRBJ1-6; D gene: NA; CDR3 protein: CASSTAGHYSPLHF; CDR3 DNA: TGTGCCAGTAGTACGGCAGGTCACTATTCACCCCTCCACTTT
clone size: once; V gene: TRBV5-5; J gene: TRBJ2-3; D gene: NA; CDR3 protein: CASSLKDTQYF; CDR3 DNA: TGTGCCAGCAGCTTGAAGGATACGCAGTATTTT
clone size: NA; V gene: TRBV30; J gene: TRBJ1-2; D gene: TRBD1; CDR3 protein: CAWSPPRITGDGYTF; CDR3 DNA: TGTGCCTGGAGTCCCCCTCGAATTACAGGGGATGGCTACACCTTC
clone size: NA; V gene: TRBV9; J gene: TRBJ2-5; D gene: NA; CDR3 protein: CASSVGGTQYF; CDR3 DNA: TGTGCCAGCAGCGTAGGGGGGACCCAGTACTTC
clone size: once; V gene: TRBV18; J gene: TRBJ2-3; D gene: TRBD1; CDR3 protein: CASSNDRVDTQYF; CDR3 DNA: TGTGCCAGCTCAAACGACAGGGTAGATACGCAGTATTTT
clone size: NA; V gene: TRBV6-5; J gene: TRBJ1-1; D gene: TRBD1; CDR3 protein: CASRRGDRMNTEAFF; CDR3 DNA: TGTGCCAGCAGACGGGGGGACAGGATGAACACTGAAGCTTTCTTT
clone size: NA; V gene: TRBV19; J gene: TRBJ2-1; D gene: TRBD2; CDR3 protein: CASNPTSGVNEQFF; CDR3 DNA: TGTGCCAGTAACCCGACTAGCGGAGTGAATGAGCAGTTCTTC
clone size: NA; V gene: TRBV6-5; J gene: TRBJ1-2; D gene: NA; CDR3 protein: CASSYQSPGRGDGYTF; CDR3 DNA: TGTGCCAGCAGTTACCAATCCCCCGGGAGAGGCGATGGCTACACCTTC
clone size: NA; V gene: TRBV5-8; J gene: TRBJ2-3; D gene: NA; CDR3 protein: CASRPAGFYTQYF; CDR3 DNA: TGTGCCAGCCGACCTGCAGGGTTTTATACGCAGTATTTT
clone size: NA; V gene: TRBV27; J gene: TRBJ2-7; D gene: TRBD2; CDR3 protein: CASSLKSVLAGTSGGSAHYDEQYF; CDR3 DNA: TGTGCCAGCAGTTTAAAGTCCGTTCTTGCCGGGACTAGCGGGGGGAGCGCCCACTACGACGAGCAGTACTTC
clone size: medium-sized; V gene: TRBV5-1; J gene: TRBJ1-1; D gene: NA; CDR3 protein: CASSVGMNTEAFF; CDR3 DNA: TGCGCCAGCAGCGTAGGCATGAACACTGAAGCTTTCTTT
clone size: few; V gene: TRBV4-1; J gene: TRBJ1-5; D gene: NA; CDR3 protein: CASSQWADQPQHF; CDR3 DNA: TGCGCCAGCAGCCAATGGGCTGATCAGCCCCAGCATTTT
clone size: NA; V gene: TRBV6-1; J gene: TRBJ2-2; D gene: TRBD1; CDR3 protein: CASSRTGFDGELFF; CDR3 DNA: TGTGCCAGCAGTCGGACAGGGTTTGACGGGGAGCTGTTTTTT
clone size: NA; V gene: TRBV6-4; J gene: TRBJ2-2; D gene: NA; CDR3 protein: CASSELGNTGELFF; CDR3 DNA: TGTGCCAGCAGTGAACTGGGCAACACCGGGGAGCTGTTTTTT
clone size: NA; V gene: TRBV5-4; J gene: TRBJ1-3; D gene: NA; CDR3 protein: CASSLPRDSGNTIYF; CDR3 DNA: TGTGCCAGCAGCTTGCCGCGGGACTCTGGAAACACCATATATTTT
clone size: NA; V gene: TRBV5-1; J gene: TRBJ1-3; D gene: NA; CDR3 protein: CASSLGGNTIYF; CDR3 DNA: TGCGCCAGCAGCTTGGGTGGAAACACCATATATTTT
clone size: NA; V gene: TRBV27; J gene: TRBJ2-3; D gene: TRBD1; CDR3 protein: CASSFSGGRTDTQYF; CDR3 DNA: TGTGCCAGCAGTTTTTCAGGGGGCCGCACAGATACGCAGTATTTT
clone size: NA; V gene: TRBV29-1; J gene: TRBJ2-3; D gene: TRBD2; CDR3 protein: CSVKFSSGGPDTQYF; CDR3 DNA: TGCAGCGTTAAGTTTTCTAGCGGGGGACCAGATACGCAGTATTTT
clone size: NA; V gene: TRBV29-1; J gene: TRBJ1-1; D gene: TRBD1; CDR3 protein: CSASTGGKTEAFF; CDR3 DNA: TGCAGCGCGTCGACAGGGGGGAAGACTGAAGCTTTCTTT
clone size: NA; V gene: TRBV5-4; J gene: TRBJ1-2; D gene: NA; CDR3 protein: CASSLGGPRGTRESYTF; CDR3 DNA: TGTGCCAGCAGCTTGGGGGGCCCTAGGGGCACCCGTGAAAGCTACACCTTC
clone size: few; V gene: TRBV27; J gene: TRBJ1-1; D gene: TRBD1; CDR3 protein: CAAGQGRMNTEAFF; CDR3 DNA: TGTGCCGCCGGACAGGGCCGCATGAACACTGAAGCTTTCTTT
clone size: NA; V gene: TRBV30; J gene: TRBJ1-1; D gene: TRBD1; CDR3 protein: CAGQGQLNTEAFF; CDR3 DNA: TGTGCCGGGCAGGGACAGTTGAACACTGAAGCTTTCTTT
clone size: NA; V gene: TRBV9; J gene: TRBJ2-5; D gene: NA; CDR3 protein: CASSAWDGQETQYF; CDR3 DNA: TGTGCCAGCAGCGCTTGGGACGGCCAAGAGACCCAGTACTTC
clone size: few; V gene: TRBV6-5; J gene: TRBJ1-2; D gene: TRBD1; CDR3 protein: CATSLPGGHYGYTF; CDR3 DNA: TGTGCCACCTCGCTCCCAGGGGGCCACTATGGCTACACCTTC
clone size: NA; V gene: TRBV10-1; J gene: TRBJ2-5; D gene: NA; CDR3 protein: CASSEGYRETQYF; CDR3 DNA: TGCGCCAGCAGTGAGGGGTACCGGGAGACCCAGTACTTC
clone size: NA; V gene: TRBV5-4; J gene: TRBJ2-5; D gene: TRBD2; CDR3 protein: CASSPGGPQETQYF; CDR3 DNA: TGTGCCAGCAGCCCGGGGGGGCCCCAAGAGACCCAGTACTTC
clone size: NA; V gene: TRBV6-5; J gene: TRBJ2-7; D gene: NA; CDR3 protein: CASSYPGFGQYF; CDR3 DNA: TGTGCCAGCAGTTACCCGGGGTTTGGACAGTACTTC
clone size: NA; V gene: TRBV21-1; J gene: TRBJ1-5; D gene: NA; CDR3 protein: CASSKGWQHSNQPQHF; CDR3 DNA: TGTGCCAGCAGCAAAGGGTGGCAGCATAGCAATCAGCCCCAGCATTTT
clone size: few; V gene: TRBV7-3; J gene: TRBJ2-1; D gene: NA; CDR3 protein: CASSPSPESEQFF; CDR3 DNA: TGTGCCAGCAGCCCCTCCCCTGAGAGTGAGCAGTTCTTC
clone size: NA; V gene: TRBV15; J gene: TRBJ1-5; D gene: NA; CDR3 protein: CATSRGGGNQPQHF; CDR3 DNA: TGTGCCACCAGCAGAGGGGGGGGCAATCAGCCCCAGCATTTT
clone size: NA; V gene: TRBV30; J gene: TRBJ2-2; D gene: TRBD2; CDR3 protein: CAWSVQWGGTGELFF; CDR3 DNA: TGTGCCTGGAGTGTACAATGGGGGGGCACCGGGGAGCTGTTTTTT